The next 10 T cell receptor beta chains were all read from a single sample in a study of cytomegalovirus exposure and HLA in healthy donors. Data came from immunoSEQ multiplex PCR; TCRdb stores just in-frame clones and leaves some out. The sample yields 190,000 or so clones, 70% to 85% seen once. Material for sequencing was PBMCs. The source of these receptors is a woman under 40 in good health and CMV-seropositive.

The V gene is TRBV5-1, the J gene TRBJ1-3; D is unclear. V lost 0 bases to trimming and J lost 0 bases, with 13 bases between them. This CDR3 spans 17 amino acids. CDR1 is SGHRS and CDR2 is YFSETQ in the germline V gene. The CDR3 DNA follows: TGCGCCAGCAGCTTGGTTACATCGTACCCCTCTGGAAACACCATATATTTT. It encodes CASSLVTSYPSGNTIYF. The whole variable domain, remainder taken from reference TRBV5-1 and TRBJ1-3, is KAGVTQTPRYLIKTRGQQVTLSCSPISGHRSVSWYQQTPGQGLQFLFEYFSETQRNKGNFPGRFSGRQFSNSRSEMNVSTLELGDSALYLCASSLVTSYPSGNTIYFGEGSWLTVV.

The V and J genes are TRBV2 and TRBJ1-2; D unresolved. CDR3 length: 15 residues. Per the germline V gene, CDR1 is SNHLY and CDR2 is FYNNEI. V dropped 3 bases and J dropped 4 bases, with 15 bases sitting between them. This chain's CDR3 is CASSEAPKTPYGYTF. CDR3 DNA: TGTGCCAGCAGTGAGGCTCCCAAAACACCCTATGGCTACACCTTC.

This rearrangement joins TRBV30 to TRBJ2-2; the D gene is possibly TRBD1 (5 bases). The CDR3 totals 16 residues. Per germline, CDR1 GTSNPN and CDR2 SVGIG (reference sequence). The germline V and J ends were trimmed by 1 base and 4 bases, with 16 bases remaining between them. CDR3 loop: CAWSGGLERPTGELFF. CDR3 DNA sequence: TGTGCCTGGAGTGGGGGCCTTGAGCGCCCCACCGGGGAGCTGTTTTTT.

The chain joins TRBV4-1 to TRBJ2-5; TRBD1 aligns across 11 bases. Germline trimming cut 5 bases from V and 4 bases from J; bases unmatched to any gene: 3. CDR1 and CDR2 (germline): MGHRA, YSYEKL. CDR3 length: 14 residues. CDR3 coding DNA: TGCGCCAGCAGCGCAGGACAGGGGGCAGAGACCCAGTACTTC. This codes for CASSAGQGAETQYF.

This clone was picked up one time. The chain uses TRBV30 and TRBJ1-1; D unresolved. V was trimmed by 7 bases and J by 0 bases, leaving 15 bases between them. The CDR3 consists of 14 residues. CDR1 GTSNPN and CDR2 SVGIG come from the germline V gene (reference sequence). The CDR3: CALNLGGLNTEAFF. The CDR3 DNA sequence: TGTGCCTTAAATCTAGGAGGATTGAACACTGAAGCTTTCTTT.

The chain links TRBV27 to TRBJ2-3; 9 bases line up with TRBD1. V dropped 8 bases and J dropped 1; count of bases not matched to a gene: 10. CDR1 is MNHEY, CDR2 SMNVEV, per germline (reference sequence). CDR3 length: 16 residues. This CDR3 is CASPRDREPRTDTQYF. CDR3 in DNA: TGTGCCAGCCCCCGGGACAGGGAGCCACGCACAGATACGCAGTATTTT.

The rearrangement joins TRBV5-1 to TRBJ1-3; 9 bases are a match to TRBD1. J was trimmed by 8 bases and V by 3 bases; bases with no gene match: 6. The CDR3 length is 14 residues. Germline V gene data show CDR1 as SGHRS and CDR2 as YFSETQ. CDR3 DNA: TGCGCCAGCAGCTCTGGACAGGGGATGGACACCATATATTTT. Protein product: CASSSGQGMDTIYF.

This chain uses TRBV11-2 with TRBJ1-5; D remains ambiguous. This CDR3 is built from 13 residues. Germline-derived CDR1 and CDR2 are SGHAT and FQNNGV. V lost 4 bases, J lost 5 bases, and 9 bases lay in between. This chain's CDR3 is CASSSPYDQPQHF. As DNA, the CDR3 is TGTGCCAGCAGCTCCCCGTATGATCAGCCCCAGCATTTT.

The chain has TRBV6-5 and TRBJ1-1, with a tentative D call TRBD1 (5 bases). The V end lost 6 bases, the J end lost 4 bases, and 12 bases lay between the germline ends. Germline V CDR1 and CDR2: MNHEY, SVGAGI. CDR3 size: 13 residues. In nucleotides, the CDR3 is TGTGCCAGCAGCCGGGGGGAGGGCACTGAAGCTTTCTTT. This encodes CASSRGEGTEAFF.

This chain connects TRBV5-1 to TRBJ2-2, with 9 bases lining up with TRBD2. The length of the CDR3 is 15 residues. Germline-derived CDR1 and CDR2 are SGHRS and YFSETQ. Trimming removed 0 bases from V and 7 bases from J; junction bases left unmatched: 4. The CDR3 spells CASSLVAGGFGELFF. CDR3 sequence (DNA): TGCGCCAGCAGCTTGGTCGCGGGAGGGTTCGGGGAGCTGTTTTTT. The full variable domain, completed using reference TRBV5-1 and TRBJ2-2, is KAGVTQTPRYLIKTRGQQVTLSCSPISGHRSVSWYQQTPGQGLQFLFEYFSETQRNKGNFPGRFSGRQFSNSRSEMNVSTLELGDSALYLCASSLVAGGFGELFFGEGSRLTVL.